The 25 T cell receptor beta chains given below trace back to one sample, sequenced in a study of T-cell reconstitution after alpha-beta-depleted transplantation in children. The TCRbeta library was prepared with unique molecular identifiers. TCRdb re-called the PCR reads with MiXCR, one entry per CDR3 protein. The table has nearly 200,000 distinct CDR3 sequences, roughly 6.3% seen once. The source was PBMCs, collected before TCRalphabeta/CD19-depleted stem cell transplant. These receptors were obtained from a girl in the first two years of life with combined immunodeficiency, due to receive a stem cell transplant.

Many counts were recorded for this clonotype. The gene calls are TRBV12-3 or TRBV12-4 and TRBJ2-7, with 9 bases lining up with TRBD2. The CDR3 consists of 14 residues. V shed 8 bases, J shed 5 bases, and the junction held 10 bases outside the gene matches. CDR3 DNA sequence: TGTGCCAGCCGGCCGGGACTAGCTCTGGACGAGCAGTACTTC. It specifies CASRPGLALDEQYF.

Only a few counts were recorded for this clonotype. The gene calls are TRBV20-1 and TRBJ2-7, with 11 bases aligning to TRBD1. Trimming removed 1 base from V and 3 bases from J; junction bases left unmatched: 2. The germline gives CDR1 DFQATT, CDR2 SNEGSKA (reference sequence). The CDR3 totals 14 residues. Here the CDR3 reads CSARGTGGLYEQYF. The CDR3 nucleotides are TGCAGTGCTAGAGGGACAGGGGGCCTCTACGAGCAGTACTTC.

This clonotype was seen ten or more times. The CDR3 DNA sequence: TGTGCCAGCAGCCTCACGGGGGGGAGCTCCTACGAGCAGTACTTC. It encodes CASSLTGGSSYEQYF. This sequence joins TRBV4-2 and TRBJ2-7; 8 nucleotides line up with TRBD2. Germline V CDR1 and CDR2: LGHNA, YNFKEQ. V lost 4 bases and J lost 0; bases outside the gene matches: 5. The CDR3 is 15 residues long.

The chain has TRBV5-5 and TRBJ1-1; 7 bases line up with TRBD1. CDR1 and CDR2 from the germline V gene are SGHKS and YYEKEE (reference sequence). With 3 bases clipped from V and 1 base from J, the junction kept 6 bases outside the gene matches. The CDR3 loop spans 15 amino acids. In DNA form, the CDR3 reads TGTGCCAGCAGCTCGATAGGGGGCGAGAACACTGAAGCTTTCTTT. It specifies CASSSIGGENTEAFF.

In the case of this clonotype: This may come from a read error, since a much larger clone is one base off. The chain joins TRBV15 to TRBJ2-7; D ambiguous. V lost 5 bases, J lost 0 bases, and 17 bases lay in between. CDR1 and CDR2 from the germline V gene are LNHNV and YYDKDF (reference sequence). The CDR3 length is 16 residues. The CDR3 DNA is TGTGCCACCAGCGATTCCCTTAGCTTCCTCTCCTACGAGCAGTACTTC. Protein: CATSDSLSFLSYEQYF. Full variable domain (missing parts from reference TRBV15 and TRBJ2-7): DAMVIQNPRYQVTQFGKPVTLSCSQTLNHNVMYWYQQKSSQAPKLLFHYYDKDFNNEADTPDNFQSRRPNTSFCFLDIRSPGLGDTAMYLCATSDSLSFLSYEQYFGPGTRLTVT.

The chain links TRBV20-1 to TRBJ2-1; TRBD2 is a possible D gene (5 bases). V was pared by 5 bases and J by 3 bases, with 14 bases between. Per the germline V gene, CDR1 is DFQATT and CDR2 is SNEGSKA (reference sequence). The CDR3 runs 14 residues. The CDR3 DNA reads TGCAGTGCTGCACCATCGGGGTACTACAATGAGCAGTTCTTC. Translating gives CSAAPSGYYNEQFF.

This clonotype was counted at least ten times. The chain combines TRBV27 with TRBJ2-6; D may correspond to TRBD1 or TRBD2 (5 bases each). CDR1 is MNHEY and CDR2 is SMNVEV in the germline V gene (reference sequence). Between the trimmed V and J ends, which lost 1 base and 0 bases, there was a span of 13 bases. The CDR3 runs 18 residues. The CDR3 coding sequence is TGTGCCAGCAGTTTATTAGCAGGGAGTTACTCTGGGGCCAACGTCCTGACTTTC. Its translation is CASSLLAGSYSGANVLTF.

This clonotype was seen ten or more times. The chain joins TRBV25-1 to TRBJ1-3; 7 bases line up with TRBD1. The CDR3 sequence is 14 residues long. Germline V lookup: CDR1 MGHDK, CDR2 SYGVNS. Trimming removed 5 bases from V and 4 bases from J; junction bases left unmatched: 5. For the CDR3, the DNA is TGTGCCAGCAGTTTCAGGGGGTACGGAAACACCATATATTTT. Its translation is CASSFRGYGNTIYF.

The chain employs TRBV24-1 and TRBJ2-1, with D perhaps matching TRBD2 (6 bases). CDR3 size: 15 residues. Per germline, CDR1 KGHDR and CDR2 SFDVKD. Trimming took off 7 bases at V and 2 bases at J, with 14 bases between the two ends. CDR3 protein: CATSNGLFTYNEQFF. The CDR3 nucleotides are TGTGCCACCAGCAACGGACTATTCACCTACAATGAGCAGTTCTTC.

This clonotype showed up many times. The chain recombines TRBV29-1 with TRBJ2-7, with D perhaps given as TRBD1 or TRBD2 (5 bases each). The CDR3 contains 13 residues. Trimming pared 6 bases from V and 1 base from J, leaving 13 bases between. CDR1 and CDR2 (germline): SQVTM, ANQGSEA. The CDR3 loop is CSVRRDGSYEQYF. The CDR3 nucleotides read TGCAGCGTCCGAAGGGACGGATCCTACGAGCAGTACTTC.

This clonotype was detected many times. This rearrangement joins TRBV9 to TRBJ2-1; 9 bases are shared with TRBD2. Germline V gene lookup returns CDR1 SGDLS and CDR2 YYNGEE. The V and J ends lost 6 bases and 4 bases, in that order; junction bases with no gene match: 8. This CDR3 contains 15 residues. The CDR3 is CASTLSGGPYNEQFF. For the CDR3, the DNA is TGTGCCAGCACCCTAAGCGGGGGGCCTTACAATGAGCAGTTCTTC. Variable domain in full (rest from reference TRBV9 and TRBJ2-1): DSGVTQTPKHLITATGQRVTLRCSPRSGDLSVYWYQQSLDQGLQFLIQYYNGEERAKGNILERFSAQQFPDLHSELNLSSLELGDSALYFCASTLSGGPYNEQFFGPGTRLTVL.

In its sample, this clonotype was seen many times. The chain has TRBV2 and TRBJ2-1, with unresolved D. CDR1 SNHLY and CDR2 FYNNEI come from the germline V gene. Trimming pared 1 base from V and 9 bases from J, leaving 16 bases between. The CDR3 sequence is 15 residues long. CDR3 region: CASSEEVAGSREQFF. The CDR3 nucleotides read TGTGCCAGCAGTGAAGAGGTAGCCGGGTCCCGTGAGCAGTTCTTC. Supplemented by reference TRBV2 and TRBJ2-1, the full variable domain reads EPEVTQTPSHQVTQMGQEVILRCVPISNHLYFYWYRQILGQKVEFLVSFYNNEISEKSEIFDDQFSVERPDGSNFTLKIRSTKLEDSAMYFCASSEEVAGSREQFFGPGTRLTVL.

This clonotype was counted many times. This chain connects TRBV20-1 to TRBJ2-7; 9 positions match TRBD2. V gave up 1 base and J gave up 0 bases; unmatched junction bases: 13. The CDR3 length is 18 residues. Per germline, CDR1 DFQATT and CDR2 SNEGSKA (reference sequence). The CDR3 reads CSARAAGGIRSSSYEQYF. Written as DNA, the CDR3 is TGCAGTGCTAGAGCGGCGGGAGGGATACGTTCTAGCTCCTACGAGCAGTACTTC.

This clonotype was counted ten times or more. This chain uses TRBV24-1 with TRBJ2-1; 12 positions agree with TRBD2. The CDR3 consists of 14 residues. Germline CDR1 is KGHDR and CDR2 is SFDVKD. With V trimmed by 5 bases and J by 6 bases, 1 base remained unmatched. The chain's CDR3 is CATSVGLAGNEQFF. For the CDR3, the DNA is TGTGCCACCAGTGTGGGACTAGCGGGCAATGAGCAGTTCTTC.

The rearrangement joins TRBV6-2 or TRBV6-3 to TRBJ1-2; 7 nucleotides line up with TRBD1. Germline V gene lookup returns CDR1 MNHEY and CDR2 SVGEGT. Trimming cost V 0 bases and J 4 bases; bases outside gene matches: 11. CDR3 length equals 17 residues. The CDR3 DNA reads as TGTGCCAGCAGTTACTCGATTCCCAGGACAGGCGTCTATGGCTACACCTTC. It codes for CASSYSIPRTGVYGYTF.

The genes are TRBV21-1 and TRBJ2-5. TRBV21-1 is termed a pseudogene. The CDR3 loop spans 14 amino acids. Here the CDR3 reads CASSKFRSKRTQYF. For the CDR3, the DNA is TGTGCCAGCAGCAAATTCCGGAGCAAGAGAACCCAGTACTTC.

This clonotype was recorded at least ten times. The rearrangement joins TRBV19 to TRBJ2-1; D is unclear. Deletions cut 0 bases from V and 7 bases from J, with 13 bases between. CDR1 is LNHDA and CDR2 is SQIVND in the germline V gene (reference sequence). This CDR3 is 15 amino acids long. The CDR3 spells CASSIDRPMPNEQFF. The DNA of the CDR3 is TGTGCCAGTAGTATAGATAGGCCGATGCCGAATGAGCAGTTCTTC.

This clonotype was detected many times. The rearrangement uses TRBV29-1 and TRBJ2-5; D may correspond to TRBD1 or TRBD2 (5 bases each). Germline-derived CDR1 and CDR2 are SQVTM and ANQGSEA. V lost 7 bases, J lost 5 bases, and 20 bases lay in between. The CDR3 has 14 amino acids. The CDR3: CSAPWDRARETQYF. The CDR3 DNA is TGCAGCGCCCCGTGGGACCGGGCTAGGGAGACCCAGTACTTC.

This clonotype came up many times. CDR3 sequence (DNA): TGTGCCAGCGGGTTTTTACGTTCCGAGCAGTACTTC. Translation gives CASGFLRSEQYF. J is TRBJ2-7 and V is TRBV7-3; D is undetermined. CDR3 length: 12 residues. The germline CDR1 and CDR2 sequences are SGHTA and FQGTGA. V lost 8 bases to trimming and J lost 6 bases, with 14 bases between them.

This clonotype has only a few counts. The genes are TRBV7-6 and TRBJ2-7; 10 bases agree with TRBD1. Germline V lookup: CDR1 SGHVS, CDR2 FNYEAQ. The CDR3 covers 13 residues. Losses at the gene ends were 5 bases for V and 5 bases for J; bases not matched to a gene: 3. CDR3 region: CASSRQGAHEQYF. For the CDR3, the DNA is TGTGCCAGCAGCCGACAGGGGGCCCACGAGCAGTACTTC.

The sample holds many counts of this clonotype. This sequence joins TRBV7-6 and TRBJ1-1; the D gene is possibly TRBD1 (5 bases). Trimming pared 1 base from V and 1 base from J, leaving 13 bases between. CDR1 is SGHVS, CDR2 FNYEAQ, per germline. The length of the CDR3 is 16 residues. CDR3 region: CASSLVPPGTNTEAFF. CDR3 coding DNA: TGTGCCAGCAGCTTAGTCCCCCCCGGGACGAACACTGAAGCTTTCTTT.

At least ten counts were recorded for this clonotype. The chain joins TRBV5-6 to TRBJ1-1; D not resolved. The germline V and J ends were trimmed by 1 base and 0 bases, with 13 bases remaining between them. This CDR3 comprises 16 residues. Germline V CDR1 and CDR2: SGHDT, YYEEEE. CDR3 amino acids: CASSLLGASMNTEAFF. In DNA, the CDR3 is TGTGCCAGCAGCTTGCTAGGAGCTTCTATGAACACTGAAGCTTTCTTT.

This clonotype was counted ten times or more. In DNA, the CDR3 is TGTGCCAGCGGGACAGGGTTGGGGCAGCCCCAGCATTTT. Residues: CASGTGLGQPQHF. This chain links TRBV6-2 or TRBV6-3 with TRBJ1-5, with 9 bases matching TRBD1. The CDR3 extends over 13 amino acids. Germline V gives CDR1 MNHEY, CDR2 SVGEGT. Trimming took 8 bases from V and 7 from J; bases not matched to a gene: 6.

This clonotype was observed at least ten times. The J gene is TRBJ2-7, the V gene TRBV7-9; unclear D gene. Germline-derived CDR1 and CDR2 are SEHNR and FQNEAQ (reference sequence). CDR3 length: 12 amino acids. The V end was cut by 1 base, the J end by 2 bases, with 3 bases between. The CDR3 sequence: CASSLDAYEQYF. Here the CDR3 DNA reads TGTGCCAGCAGCTTAGACGCCTACGAGCAGTACTTC.

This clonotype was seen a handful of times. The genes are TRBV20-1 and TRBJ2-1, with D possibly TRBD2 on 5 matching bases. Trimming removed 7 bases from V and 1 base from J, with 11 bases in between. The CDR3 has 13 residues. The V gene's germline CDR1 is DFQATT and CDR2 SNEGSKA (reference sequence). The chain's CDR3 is CSGSSLSYNEQFF. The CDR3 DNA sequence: TGCAGTGGGTCTAGCTTGTCCTACAATGAGCAGTTCTTC.